The rows below give T cell receptor beta chains drawn from one sample of a study of cytomegalovirus exposure and HLA in healthy donors. TCRdb's copy holds only in-frame clones and misses some; the assay was immunoSEQ multiplex PCR. This sample has around 85,000 clones; approximately 69% occur once, and the top ten carry about a fifth. The specimen sequenced was PBMCs. All receptors derive from a man aged 30 to 45 in good health and CMV-seropositive. Each CDR3 is given with its conserved first and last residue. A D gene is named only where the DNA matches it firmly. Size values are once, few and many counts, or a class for expanded clones, and some rows have none.

d_gene: .
v_gene: TRBV5-1
abundance: .
CDR3aa: CASTQAVASYNEQFF

d_gene: TRBD2
v_gene: TRBV11-3
abundance: once
CDR3aa: CASSFSAGGSYNEQFF

d_gene: .
v_gene: TRBV29-1
abundance: .
CDR3aa: CSVGPGGYEQYF

d_gene: TRBD1
v_gene: TRBV15
abundance: .
CDR3aa: CATSTRQGNQPQHF

d_gene: .
v_gene: TRBV5-6
abundance: .
CDR3aa: CASSWAGEIGNSPLHF

d_gene: .
v_gene: TRBV2
abundance: few
CDR3aa: CASESPGWNYEQYF

d_gene: TRBD1
v_gene: TRBV28
abundance: once
CDR3aa: CASSPGTGPYNEQFF

d_gene: TRBD2
v_gene: TRBV28
abundance: .
CDR3aa: CASSFEAGEVTDTQYF

d_gene: .
v_gene: TRBV6-1
abundance: .
CDR3aa: CASSLTRTAFF

d_gene: .
v_gene: TRBV28
abundance: .
CDR3aa: CASSRGGANYGYTF

d_gene: TRBD1
v_gene: TRBV6-5
abundance: .
CDR3aa: CASSPGQDSYEQYF

d_gene: TRBD1
v_gene: TRBV29-1
abundance: few
CDR3aa: CSVHRGPEQYF

d_gene: TRBD1
v_gene: TRBV19
abundance: .
CDR3aa: CATRRGHGYTF

d_gene: .
v_gene: TRBV7-2
abundance: .
CDR3aa: CASSLEGTTSYGQYF

d_gene: TRBD2
v_gene: TRBV5-1
abundance: once
CDR3aa: CASSLATGAGVGETQYF

d_gene: TRBD1
v_gene: TRBV14
abundance: .
CDR3aa: CASSRRGTGNEKLFF

d_gene: .
v_gene: TRBV4-3
abundance: .
CDR3aa: CASSQERARGTQYF

d_gene: .
v_gene: TRBV30
abundance: .
CDR3aa: CAWTDSYEQYF

d_gene: TRBD1
v_gene: TRBV30
abundance: .
CDR3aa: CAWSVPGGSGEQYF

d_gene: TRBD1
v_gene: TRBV7-2
abundance: .
CDR3aa: CASSLGSQGKLYGYTF

d_gene: TRBD1
v_gene: TRBV2
abundance: few
CDR3aa: CASSDAGTGIREQYF

d_gene: TRBD1
v_gene: TRBV7-7
abundance: once
CDR3aa: CASSPSDRLAGELFF

d_gene: .
v_gene: TRBV28
abundance: .
CDR3aa: CASSPPEGKAFF

d_gene: TRBD2
v_gene: TRBV6-5
abundance: .
CDR3aa: CASKIAGGSTDTQYF

d_gene: TRBD2
v_gene: TRBV9
abundance: .
CDR3aa: CASSVGSGLALEQFF

d_gene: TRBD1
v_gene: TRBV30
abundance: .
CDR3aa: CATQGGFEAFF

d_gene: .
v_gene: TRBV7-3
abundance: .
CDR3aa: CASSFGGGQNEQFF

d_gene: .
v_gene: TRBV5-5
abundance: .
CDR3aa: CASSPAGTFQETQYF

d_gene: TRBD2
v_gene: TRBV6-6
abundance: few
CDR3aa: CASSSATSGSYEQYF

d_gene: TRBD1
v_gene: TRBV5-1
abundance: .
CDR3aa: CASSPGQGAETQYF

d_gene: .
v_gene: TRBV7-2
abundance: .
CDR3aa: CASSLGGGLGGTEAFF

d_gene: TRBD1
v_gene: TRBV5-6
abundance: .
CDR3aa: CASNEGGLLAKNIQYF

d_gene: TRBD1
v_gene: TRBV2
abundance: .
CDR3aa: CARGTGGNTGELFF

d_gene: .
v_gene: TRBV29-1
abundance: .
CDR3aa: CSVVQGPDTQYF

d_gene: .
v_gene: TRBV7-3
abundance: .
CDR3aa: CASSSTDNYEQYF

d_gene: .
v_gene: TRBV29-1
abundance: .
CDR3aa: CSVGGGISYEQYF

d_gene: TRBD1
v_gene: TRBV5-1
abundance: .
CDR3aa: CASSLDQGDNEQFF

d_gene: .
v_gene: TRBV5-1
abundance: .
CDR3aa: CASSLGTGGNTIYF

d_gene: TRBD2
v_gene: TRBV9
abundance: .
CDR3aa: CASSTIGGGTDTQYF

d_gene: TRBD1
v_gene: TRBV19
abundance: .
CDR3aa: CASSVDRGAGYGYTF

d_gene: .
v_gene: TRBV19
abundance: .
CDR3aa: CASSILSQGNNQPQHF

d_gene: TRBD1
v_gene: TRBV27
abundance: .
CDR3aa: CASSLSAGGAGEKLFF

d_gene: TRBD1
v_gene: TRBV2
abundance: .
CDR3aa: CASRRDSSMNTEAFF

d_gene: TRBD1
v_gene: TRBV5-6
abundance: .
CDR3aa: CASSPDRGVFLDTQYF

d_gene: .
v_gene: TRBV29-1
abundance: .
CDR3aa: CSVHPNTDNNEQFF

d_gene: TRBD1
v_gene: TRBV27
abundance: .
CDR3aa: CASSLSITGGIYGYTF

d_gene: .
v_gene: TRBV5-1
abundance: .
CDR3aa: CASSPLGAANYGYTF

d_gene: TRBD1
v_gene: TRBV19
abundance: .
CDR3aa: CASSSGTGLGQPQHF